The sequence of this TCR beta chain was determined in a study of blood T cells in healthy people across ages. Combining a sample-barcoded 5' primer with a J-beta primer mix, a second PCR ran for about 6 to 11 cycles. Each cDNA molecule, via a template-switch adaptor with 12 random nucleotides, was tagged. Each CDR3 protein gets one entry after TCRdb re-called the 5' RACE reads with MiXCR. The table shows roughly 1,300,000 distinct CDR3 sequences, with roughly 59% occurring only once. This CDR3 has 15 amino acids. CDR1 MNHEY and CDR2 SVGEGT come from the germline V gene. The V end was cut by 5 bases, the J end by 4 bases, with 17 bases between.

The TCR comes from a man between 18 and 35 years old in good health. This chain uses TRBV6-2 or TRBV6-3 with TRBJ1-2; D might be TRBD1 (5 bases). Sequencing was performed on blood. The CDR3 protein is CASSALGTAAYGYTF. CDR3 nucleotide sequence: TGTGCCAGCAGTGCCTTAGGGACGGCCGCCTATGGCTACACCTTC.